The 22 T cell receptor beta chains below were found in one sample sequenced in a study of human T cells and chemical hapten exposure. Time point described: patch test 1, 2 weeks after DPC sensitization. This sample's treatment: therapeutic diphenylcyclopropenone sensitization with weekly scalp DPC. TCRdb re-called the RACE reads with MiXCR, one entry per CDR3 protein. The table has about 340,000 distinct CDR3 sequences, roughly 6.9% seen once. The material sequenced was whole blood, taken in connection with sensitization to the hapten diphenylcyclopropenone (DPC). The receptors derive from a woman aged 18 to 35 with alopecia areata. Some clones in this sample may be carry-over from other donors' samples.

This clonotype showed up just a few times. The chain combines TRBV4-1 with TRBJ2-1; no clear D gene. This CDR3 spans 14 amino acids. From germline, CDR1 is MGHRA and CDR2 YSYEKL. V was cut by 1 base and J by 6 bases, with 10 bases left in between. The CDR3 region is CASSQAASINEQFF. The CDR3 bases are TGCGCCAGCAGCCAAGCCGCAAGCATCAATGAGCAGTTCTTC.

This clonotype was found many times. The chain is built from TRBV3-1 and TRBJ2-5; D unclear. CDR1 LGHDT and CDR2 YNNKEL come from the germline V gene (reference sequence). CDR3 length: 12 amino acids. V lost 6 bases and J 5 bases, leaving 10 bases between the germline ends. The CDR3 DNA reads as TGTGCCAGCAGTGTACATCGGGAGACCCAGTACTTC. Translating gives CASSVHRETQYF.

There are a few counts of this clonotype. The chain employs TRBV5-1 and TRBJ1-2; D perhaps matches TRBD1 (5 bases). The CDR3 has 15 residues. CDR1 and CDR2 (germline): SGHRS, YFSETQ. Trimming shortened V by 4 bases and J by 4 bases, and 17 bases separated the two germline ends. CDR3 sequence: CASSEGNVGTYGYTF. The DNA of the CDR3 is TGCGCCAGCAGCGAGGGGAATGTAGGGACCTATGGCTACACCTTC.

The chain combines TRBV20-1 with TRBJ1-5; 10 nucleotides match TRBD1. Germline lookup yields CDR1 DFQATT and CDR2 SNEGSKA (reference sequence). Trimming cost V 0 bases and J 5 bases; bases outside gene matches: 7. The CDR3 has 16 residues. The DNA of the CDR3 is TGCAGTGCTAGAGAAGGGACAGGGGATTACGATCAGCCCCAGCATTTT. It translates to CSAREGTGDYDQPQHF.

This clonotype showed up just a few times. The V call is TRBV10-3, the J call TRBJ1-5, with D maybe TRBD1 (5 bases). The CDR3 has 14 amino acids. CDR1 and CDR2 from the germline V gene are ENHRY and SYGVKD. With 0 bases removed from V and 4 bases from J, the gap between germline ends came to 7 bases. CDR3 protein: CAISESKGNQPQHF. DNA of the CDR3: TGTGCCATCAGTGAGTCGAAGGGGAATCAGCCCCAGCATTTT.

This clonotype has just a few counts. The V call is TRBV4-1, the J call TRBJ2-7, with 8 bases that match TRBD2. This CDR3 is 18 amino acids long. CDR1 MGHRA and CDR2 YSYEKL come from the germline V gene. J was trimmed by 3 bases and V by 0 bases; bases with no gene match: 13. The CDR3 loop reads CASSQDRRRRGGHYEQYF. DNA of the CDR3: TGCGCCAGCAGCCAAGATCGGAGGAGACGGGGGGGCCACTACGAGCAGTACTTC.

In DNA form, the CDR3 reads TGTGCCAGCAGCACAGGACAACCTCGAGCAGATACGCAGTATTTT. Translation: CASSTGQPRADTQYF. This rearrangement joins TRBV7-9 to TRBJ2-3; D may be TRBD1 (5 bases). V was pared by 5 bases and J by 4 bases, with 16 bases between. CDR1 is SEHNR, CDR2 FQNEAQ, per germline (reference sequence). The CDR3 sequence is 15 residues long.

V usage is TRBV12-3 or TRBV12-4 and J usage is TRBJ2-5; TRBD2 agrees at 8 bases. Unmatched junction bases numbered 17, after V lost 5 bases and J lost 3 bases. CDR3 length: 18 residues. CDR3 region: CASSPTKGGGKSEETQYF. CDR3 DNA: TGTGCCAGCAGTCCCACCAAGGGCGGGGGGAAGTCTGAAGAGACCCAGTACTTC.

This clonotype came up many times. The rearrangement uses TRBV9 and TRBJ2-3, with 13 nucleotides matching TRBD2. The CDR3 is made up of 17 amino acids. Trimming cost V 4 bases and J 2 bases; bases outside gene matches: 7. CDR1 and CDR2 (germline): SGDLS, YYNGEE. The DNA for the CDR3 is TGTGCCAGCAGCACATGGGGACTAGCGGGGACCACAGATACGCAGTATTTT. This encodes CASSTWGLAGTTDTQYF.

This clonotype was seen only a few times. The genes are TRBV27 and TRBJ2-1; TRBD2 matches at 7 bases. This CDR3 region has 16 residues. Trimming removed 1 base from V and 0 bases from J; junction bases left unmatched: 3. Germline values: CDR1 MNHEY, CDR2 SMNVEV (reference sequence). The CDR3 nucleotides are TGTGCCAGCAGTTTATTCGGGGGGACCTCCTACAATGAGCAGTTCTTC. It translates to CASSLFGGTSYNEQFF.

The chain recombines TRBV2 with TRBJ1-5; 8 bases fit TRBD1. Germline V CDR1 and CDR2: SNHLY, FYNNEI. Trimming at V came to 6 bases and at J to 2 bases, leaving 3 bases not matched to a gene. The CDR3 has 14 amino acids. DNA for the CDR3: TGTGCCAGCAGCGAGACAGGGGGCAATCAGCCCCAGCATTTT. Translating gives CASSETGGNQPQHF.

This clonotype was detected ten times or more. This rearrangement joins TRBV29-1 to TRBJ2-5; D is uncertain. CDR3 length: 13 residues. V was pared by 6 bases and J by 4 bases, with 15 bases between. Germline CDR1 SQVTM, CDR2 ANQGSEA. CDR3 region: CSVDAQGPETQYF. The CDR3 DNA sequence: TGCAGCGTCGACGCTCAAGGACCAGAGACCCAGTACTTC.

The chain couples TRBV20-1 to TRBJ2-7; 14 bases align to TRBD2. With 6 bases clipped from V and 4 bases from J, the junction kept 11 bases outside the gene matches. CDR3 length: 16 amino acids. Germline V CDR1 and CDR2: DFQATT, SNEGSKA (reference sequence). The DNA for the CDR3 is TGCAGTGCCGGCCCCACGACTAGCGGGGGGGCGTACGAGCAGTACTTC. Translation gives CSAGPTTSGGAYEQYF.

This clonotype appeared many times. The chain joins TRBV5-6 to TRBJ2-7; D unclear. The CDR3 sequence is 15 residues long. Germline values: CDR1 SGHDT, CDR2 YYEEEE. V was trimmed by 0 bases and J by 4 bases, leaving 14 bases between them. CDR3 sequence (DNA): TGTGCCAGCAGCTTGGTAGTGGAAGCCCCTTACGAGCAGTACTTC. The encoded protein is CASSLVVEAPYEQYF.

This clonotype was seen repeatedly, ten times or more. The CDR3 protein is CASSYNPGPTYNEQFF. The CDR3 DNA sequence: TGTGCCAGCAGTTACAATCCCGGCCCAACCTACAATGAGCAGTTCTTC. The J gene is TRBJ2-1, the V gene TRBV6-6; unclear D gene. The CDR3 extends over 16 amino acids. V was pared by 2 bases and J by 2 bases, with 13 bases between. From germline, CDR1 is MNHNY and CDR2 SVGAGI (reference sequence).

A word on this clonotype: The junction does not match germline at one end; this may be a read error. The chain combines TRBV27 with TRBJ2-7; 12 bases line up with TRBD2. The CDR3 consists of 13 residues. From germline, CDR1 is MNHEY and CDR2 SMNVEV (reference sequence). The DNA of the CDR3 is TGTGCCAGCAGTCCCCAACTAGCGGGAGGCACGAAATTC. Translating gives CASSPQLAGGTKF.

This clonotype was detected a few times. The rearrangement links TRBV6-1 to TRBJ2-7; possibly TRBD1 for D (6 bases). Germline V CDR1 and CDR2: MNHNS, SASEGT. V lost 2 bases to trimming and J lost 6 bases, with 17 bases between them. The length of the CDR3 is 15 residues. In DNA, the CDR3 is TGTGCCAGCAGTGAACTGGGACACCCACCCTCCGAGCAGTACTTC. It encodes CASSELGHPPSEQYF.

This chain connects TRBV28 to TRBJ1-2; D uncertain. CDR3 length: 15 residues. The V and J ends lost 5 bases and 8 bases respectively, with 21 bases between them. The germline gives CDR1 MDHEN, CDR2 SYDVKM. The CDR3 nucleotides read TGTGCCAGCAGTCCCCATCGGAAGGGAGAGGTGGGCTACACCTTC. It encodes CASSPHRKGEVGYTF.

The genes are TRBV3-1 and TRBJ2-7, with D unresolved. The CDR3 is made up of 16 amino acids. Trimming took off 4 bases at V and 3 bases at J, with 19 bases between the two ends. CDR1 is LGHDT, CDR2 YNNKEL, per germline (reference sequence). The CDR3 loop reads CASSRRQLYPNYEQYF. In nucleotides, the CDR3 is TGTGCCAGCAGCCGCCGGCAGCTCTACCCCAACTACGAGCAGTACTTC.

The table lists this clonotype with a few counts. The chain recombines TRBV6-1 with TRBJ1-3; D unresolved. Per germline, CDR1 MNHNS and CDR2 SASEGT. The CDR3 has 20 residues. V was trimmed by 7 bases and J by 0 bases, leaving 28 bases between them. The DNA for the CDR3 is TGTGCCAGCACCCGAAGACGTGTAGGACTCGGAAACAGCTCTGGAAACACCATATATTTT. Translated: CASTRRRVGLGNSSGNTIYF.

This clonotype was seen ten or more times. The CDR3 is CASSLVAGLATNEKLFF. The CDR3 nucleotides are TGCGCCAGCAGCTTGGTGGCAGGACTAGCAACTAATGAAAAACTGTTTTTT. The rearrangement joins TRBV5-1 to TRBJ1-4; D gene unclear. This CDR3 has 17 residues. Germline CDR1 SGHRS, CDR2 YFSETQ. Trimming removed 0 bases at V and 0 bases at J, with 12 bases between.

This clonotype was seen a handful of times. The V gene is TRBV5-1, the J gene TRBJ1-1, with D possibly being TRBD1 (5 bases). CDR3 size: 14 residues. CDR1 and CDR2 (germline): SGHRS, YFSETQ. Trimming removed 0 bases from V and 3 bases from J, with 9 bases in between. CDR3 region: CASSLAGPDTEAFF. The DNA of the CDR3 is TGCGCCAGCAGCTTGGCGGGGCCGGACACTGAAGCTTTCTTT.